This TCR beta chain was obtained from a study of blood T cells in healthy people across ages. In regard to this clonotype: The antigen remains unidentified.

Whole-study findings and limits: One million T cells yielded diversity estimates that were considered underestimates. Naive and antigen-experienced cells were not separated, limiting conclusive comparison.

The use of a sample-barcoded 5' primer and a J-beta primer mix characterized a second PCR of roughly 7 to 11 cycles. Each TCR beta cDNA got a 12-nucleotide random molecular identifier. TCRdb called the 5' RACE reads again in MiXCR, with one record for every CDR3 protein. The sample comprises roughly 1.7 million distinct CDR3 sequences, roughly 32% of which are singletons, and approximately 11% rests with the top ten. The amount of total RNA extracted per sample was at least 5.5 micrograms. The germline V and J ends were trimmed by 4 bases and 2 bases, with 10 bases remaining between them. The CDR3 sequence is 14 residues long. Germline V CDR1 and CDR2: SGHRS, YFSETQ.

The chain recombines TRBV5-1 with TRBJ2-1; no definite D call. This receptor was identified in a woman younger than 45 in good health. The sequenced sample was blood. The CDR3 bases are TGCGCCAGCAGCCTCCCCACCCCCTACAATGAGCAGTTCTTC. Translating it yields CASSLPTPYNEQFF. Looking up the rest from reference TRBV5-1 and TRBJ2-1 gives the full variable domain: KAGVTQTPRYLIKTRGQQVTLSCSPISGHRSVSWYQQTPGQGLQFLFEYFSETQRNKGNFPGRFSGRQFSNSRSEMNVSTLELGDSALYLCASSLPTPYNEQFFGPGTRLTVL.